A single sample is the source of the 22 T cell receptor beta chains below, sequenced in a study of blood T cells in healthy people across ages. For the second PCR, which ran for roughly 6 to 12 cycles, a sample-barcoded 5' primer and a J-beta primer mix were used. TCRdb passed the 5' RACE reads through MiXCR, listing each CDR3 protein once. The sample includes approximately 830,000 distinct CDR3 sequences, about 62% of them seen just once. Sequencing was performed on blood. The origin of the receptors is a man between 25 and 39 years old in good health.

V and J are TRBV4-1 and TRBJ2-4, with D unclear. V shed 0 bases and J shed 0 bases, with 9 bases lying between them. This CDR3 comprises 16 residues. Germline values: CDR1 MGHRA, CDR2 YSYEKL. The CDR3 nucleotides read TGCGCCAGCAGCCAAGAGGCAGTCCTAGCCAAAAACATTCAGTACTTC. It encodes CASSQEAVLAKNIQYF.

This chain uses TRBV10-3 with TRBJ2-7; D remains ambiguous. This CDR3 contains 14 residues. V shed 7 bases and J shed 0 bases, with 13 bases lying between them. Germline V CDR1 and CDR2: ENHRY, SYGVKD. CDR3 loop: CAIKDGSISYEQYF. In nucleotides, the CDR3 is TGTGCCATCAAGGACGGATCCATCTCCTACGAGCAGTACTTC.

The gene calls are TRBV12-3 or TRBV12-4 and TRBJ1-5; TRBD1 might be the D (5 bases). Trimming cost V 1 base and J 3 bases, with 10 bases left between them. The CDR3 has 15 amino acids. The CDR3, as DNA: TGTGCCAGCAGTTTAGAGGGACCCCACAATCAGCCCCAGCATTTT. Translation: CASSLEGPHNQPQHF.

The V and J genes are TRBV7-9 and TRBJ2-5, with D possibly TRBD2 on 6 matching bases. The CDR3 covers 16 residues. V was cut by 2 bases and J by 5 bases, with 18 bases left in between. Germline V CDR1 and CDR2: SEHNR, FQNEAQ (reference sequence). CDR3 sequence (DNA): TGTGCCAGCAGCTTATCTCCGGGGAGGCTACCGGAGACCCAGTACTTC. It yields the protein CASSLSPGRLPETQYF.

This chain links TRBV25-1 with TRBJ2-7; 8 positions match TRBD1. Losses at the gene ends were 6 bases for V and 3 bases for J; bases not matched to a gene: 16. In germline, CDR1 is MGHDK, CDR2 SYGVNS. The CDR3 consists of 17 residues. This CDR3 reads CASSSRKDRAEGYEQYF. The CDR3 DNA follows: TGTGCCAGCAGCTCGCGGAAGGACAGGGCGGAGGGCTACGAGCAGTACTTC.

V usage is TRBV5-1 and J usage is TRBJ2-1; no reliable D call. Looked up from germline, CDR1 is SGHRS and CDR2 is YFSETQ. This CDR3 contains 12 residues. V was cut by 3 bases and J by 8 bases, with 9 bases left in between. This chain's CDR3 is CASSWYGDEQFF. In DNA, the CDR3 is TGCGCCAGCAGCTGGTATGGGGATGAGCAGTTCTTC.

The chain is built from TRBV4-2 and TRBJ2-7, with a weak D call TRBD1 (6 bases). Germline CDR1 reads LGHNA; CDR2 reads YNFKEQ. With 4 bases removed from V and 5 bases from J, the gap between germline ends came to 18 bases. CDR3 length: 15 residues. CDR3 sequence (DNA): TGTGCCAGCAGCCCCGAGAGACGACAGGTACACGAGCAGTACTTC. Amino acid sequence: CASSPERRQVHEQYF.

This clonotype appeared a few times. The CDR3 nucleotides are TGTGCCAGCAGCTTGGGACTCCTGTACAATGAGCAGTTCTTC. It codes for CASSLGLLYNEQFF. V is TRBV9 and J is TRBJ2-1; D possibly corresponds to TRBD2 (6 bases). Trimming pared 4 bases from V and 4 bases from J, leaving 12 bases between. The CDR3 covers 14 residues. The germline V gene has CDR1 SGDLS and CDR2 YYNGEE.

Notes on this clonotype: Lacking the conserved final phenylalanine or tryptophan, this CDR3 likely reflects a read error. The chain employs TRBV12-3 or TRBV12-4 and TRBJ2-6; 8 nucleotides line up with TRBD1. The ends lost 3 bases at V and 1 base at J; junction bases unmatched: 11. The CDR3 has 19 amino acids. The CDR3 spells CASSFWAGGRESGANVLTV. As DNA, the CDR3 is TGTGCCAGCAGTTTCTGGGCAGGGGGCCGCGAATCTGGGGCCAACGTCCTGACTGTC.

The V call is TRBV15, the J call TRBJ2-1; 7 bases map to TRBD1. CDR3 length: 16 amino acids. V shed 4 bases and J 0 bases; nucleotides not matched to a gene: 6. Germline V gives CDR1 LNHNV, CDR2 YYDKDF (reference sequence). CDR3 DNA: TGTGCCACCAGCACTGGGACAGCAAGCTCCTACAATGAGCAGTTCTTC. Its translation: CATSTGTASSYNEQFF.

This clonotype was seen more than once but under ten times. The chain joins TRBV7-2 to TRBJ2-5; 11 bases map to TRBD2. Germline CDR1 SGHTA, CDR2 FQGNSA. V lost 3 bases, J lost 4 bases, and 7 bases stayed unmatched. CDR3 size: 16 residues. The CDR3 sequence is CASSFLPLAGAETQYF. The CDR3 DNA reads TGTGCCAGCAGCTTCTTGCCACTAGCGGGGGCAGAGACCCAGTACTTC.

V gene TRBV6-2 or TRBV6-3 combines with J gene TRBJ2-4; a weak D match, TRBD2 (5 bases). Per the germline V gene, CDR1 is MNHEY and CDR2 is SVGEGT. The CDR3 contains 15 residues. Trimming shortened V by 5 bases and J by 5 bases, and 16 bases separated the two germline ends. Here the CDR3 DNA reads TGTGCCAGCAGTCGGCCCCGGTTGAGGGAAAACATTCAGTACTTC. It codes for CASSRPRLRENIQYF.

This clonotype showed up just a few times. This sequence joins TRBV7-2 and TRBJ2-3; D tentatively fits TRBD1 or TRBD2 (5 bases each). The V and J ends lost 3 bases and 4 bases respectively, with 20 bases between them. Germline-derived CDR1 and CDR2 are SGHTA and FQGNSA. This CDR3 has 17 residues. The CDR3 loop reads CASSLETGTLTPDTQYF. CDR3 bases: TGTGCCAGCAGCTTGGAGACCGGGACCCTTACCCCAGATACGCAGTATTTT.

This rearrangement joins TRBV28 to TRBJ2-2; 13 bases align to TRBD2. The V gene's germline CDR1 is MDHEN and CDR2 SYDVKM. Germline trimming cut 3 bases from V and 3 bases from J; bases unmatched to any gene: 4. This CDR3 is built from 17 residues. Written as DNA, the CDR3 is TGTGCCAGCAGTTTCGGACTAGCGGGGGCCCACACCGGGGAGCTGTTTTTT. As protein: CASSFGLAGAHTGELFF.

This clonotype showed up just once. The chain joins TRBV27 to TRBJ2-3; TRBD2 aligns across 8 bases. Germline CDR1 MNHEY, CDR2 SMNVEV (reference sequence). The trim removed 8 bases at V and 6 bases at J, leaving 16 bases unmatched. CDR3 size: 16 residues. The CDR3 coding sequence is TGTGCCAGCCGACTGGAAGCGGGGGCCGGGGCGGATACGCAGTATTTT. As protein: CASRLEAGAGADTQYF.

In nucleotides, the CDR3 is TGCAGTGCTAGAGAAGCCCCAAACCGAGATACGCAGTATTTT. This gives the protein CSAREAPNRDTQYF. The chain carries TRBV20-1 and TRBJ2-3, with unresolved D. CDR3 length: 14 amino acids. V was pared by 0 bases and J by 5 bases, with 12 bases between. Germline values: CDR1 DFQATT, CDR2 SNEGSKA (reference sequence).

The chain joins TRBV7-2 to TRBJ2-7; TRBD1 is a possible D gene (6 bases). V lost 4 bases and J 2 bases, leaving 12 bases between the germline ends. This CDR3 has 14 amino acids. The germline CDR1 and CDR2 sequences are SGHTA and FQGNSA. In DNA, the CDR3 is TGTGCCAGCAGCTCTCGACAGGAGGCCTACGAGCAGTACTTC. Translated, it gives CASSSRQEAYEQYF.

V is TRBV28 and J is TRBJ1-5, with D unclear. Germline CDR1 and CDR2: MDHEN and SYDVKM. The CDR3 sequence is 12 residues long. Trimming shortened V by 6 bases and J by 6 bases, and 9 bases separated the two germline ends. The CDR3 protein is CASSVGLQPQHF. The CDR3 DNA is TGTGCCAGCAGCGTCGGGCTTCAGCCCCAGCATTTT. The full variable domain, its missing parts supplied by reference TRBV28 and TRBJ1-5, is DVKVTQSSRYLVKRTGEKVFLECVQDMDHENMFWYRQDPGLGLRLIYFSYDVKMKEKGDIPEGYSVSREKKERFSLILESASTNQTSMYLCASSVGLQPQHFGDGTRLSIL.

There are a few counts of this clonotype. This chain connects TRBV20-1 to TRBJ1-1; 9 bases fit TRBD1. CDR1 and CDR2 from the germline V gene are DFQATT and SNEGSKA (reference sequence). The CDR3 contains 14 residues. Trimming took 6 bases from V and 3 from J; bases not matched to a gene: 8. The CDR3 DNA follows: TGCAGTGCGGAACCGGGACAGGGAGACACTGAAGCTTTCTTT. Its protein is CSAEPGQGDTEAFF.

The chain uses TRBV3-1 and TRBJ2-7; D call uncertain. The ends were cut back, 0 bases at V and 2 bases at J, with 8 bases in the middle. The CDR3 consists of 14 residues. Germline V lookup: CDR1 LGHDT, CDR2 YNNKEL (reference sequence). Here the CDR3 DNA reads TGTGCCAGCAGCCAAGAAGGGTTTCCCTACGAGCAGTACTTC. Protein: CASSQEGFPYEQYF.

The chain is built from TRBV7-8 and TRBJ2-7; D possibly matches TRBD1 or TRBD2 (5 bases each). CDR3 length equals 14 residues. Germline assignment: CDR1 SGHVS and CDR2 FQNEAQ. The V gene lost 5 bases and the J gene lost 3 bases, with 14 bases spanning the gap. CDR3 in DNA: TGTGCCAGCAGCCTCGAGGGGATTGACTACGAGCAGTACTTC. Encoded protein: CASSLEGIDYEQYF. The whole variable domain, filled in from reference TRBV7-8 and TRBJ2-7, reads GAGVSQSPRYKVAKRGQDVALRCDPISGHVSLFWYQQALGQGPEFLTYFQNEAQLDKSGLPSDRFFAERPEGSVSTLKIQRTQQEDSAVYLCASSLEGIDYEQYFGPGTRLTVT.

The chain is built from TRBV28 and TRBJ2-5, with D perhaps TRBD1 (8 bases). The DNA end lines up better with TRBJ2-7; the J call may be wrong. This CDR3 spans 15 amino acids. Germline V gene lookup returns CDR1 MDHEN and CDR2 SYDVKM. DNA for the CDR3: TGTGCCAGCAGGGGACAGACAGGGGAGGGAGACGAGCAGTACTTC. Translation gives CASRGQTGEGDEQYF.